Presented here are 11 T cell receptor beta chains from one specimen sequenced in a study of cytomegalovirus exposure and HLA in healthy donors. The PCR employed 60 Vbeta primers together with 13 Jbeta primers. Clones were read by immunoSEQ multiplex PCR, and TCRdb kept only the in-frame ones, dropping some. Here the sample spans some 130,000 clones, 79% being singletons. The sequencing sample was made of PBMCs. Source of these receptors: a female donor in good health and CMV-seronegative.

The rearrangement joins TRBV5-8 to TRBJ1-1; 9 nucleotides match TRBD1. V shed 0 bases and J 10 bases; nucleotides not matched to a gene: 7. This CDR3 is built from 14 residues. CDR1 is SGHTS and CDR2 is YDEGEE in the germline V gene. CDR3 in amino acids: CASSLAQGARGAFF. As DNA, the CDR3 is TGTGCCAGCAGCTTGGCACAGGGGGCAAGGGGAGCTTTCTTT.

On this clone: The sample carries other DNA sequences with the same CDR3. The V call is TRBV6-1, the J call TRBJ1-3; 11 bases line up with TRBD1. From germline, CDR1 is MNHNS and CDR2 SASEGT. The CDR3 consists of 13 residues. The junction had 3 bases not matched to a gene; V was cut back by 9 bases and J by 5 bases. As DNA, the CDR3 is TGTGCCAGTTTGGACAGGGGGCGAAACACCATATATTTT. Its translation: CASLDRGRNTIYF.

The gene calls are TRBV10-3 and TRBJ2-5, with 9 bases that match TRBD2. The CDR3 is made up of 13 amino acids. Germline V CDR1 and CDR2: ENHRY, SYGVKD. V gave up 7 bases and J gave up 1 base; unmatched junction bases: 1. The CDR3 loop is CAIKTSGQETQYF. CDR3 sequence (DNA): TGTGCCATCAAGACTAGCGGCCAAGAGACCCAGTACTTC.

V usage is TRBV28 and J usage is TRBJ1-2; possible D gene TRBD1, 5 bases. The CDR3 consists of 15 residues. Per germline, CDR1 MDHEN and CDR2 SYDVKM. V lost 4 bases, J lost 8 bases, and 20 bases lay in between. This CDR3 is CASSYPGGENGGYTF. The CDR3 DNA sequence: TGTGCCAGCAGTTACCCGGGGGGTGAGAACGGCGGCTACACCTTC.

This chain links TRBV5-4 with TRBJ2-7; D may be TRBD1 (5 bases). Trimming shortened V by 2 bases and J by 7 bases, and 16 bases separated the two germline ends. Germline assignment: CDR1 SGHNT and CDR2 YYREEE (reference sequence). The CDR3 is 14 residues long. The CDR3 nucleotides read TGTGCCAGCAGCTTTTCCGCAGGGCTCGAGGAGCAGTACTTC. Protein sequence: CASSFSAGLEEQYF.

The chain recombines TRBV5-1 with TRBJ2-7; 7 bases are a match to TRBD1. Per the germline V gene, CDR1 is SGHRS and CDR2 is YFSETQ. The CDR3 extends over 15 amino acids. V lost 6 bases, J lost 5 bases, and 14 bases stayed unmatched. The CDR3 spells CASTPPTGPEDEQYF. In DNA, the CDR3 is TGCGCCAGCACTCCCCCGACAGGGCCTGAGGACGAGCAGTACTTC. Full variable domain (missing parts from reference TRBV5-1 and TRBJ2-7): KAGVTQTPRYLIKTRGQQVTLSCSPISGHRSVSWYQQTPGQGLQFLFEYFSETQRNKGNFPGRFSGRQFSNSRSEMNVSTLELGDSALYLCASTPPTGPEDEQYFGPGTRLTVT.

The rearrangement links TRBV18 to TRBJ2-7; 9 bases are a match to TRBD1. Germline CDR1 KGHSH, CDR2 LQKENI. With V trimmed by 2 bases and J by 5 bases, 7 bases remained unmatched. This CDR3 is built from 15 residues. The chain's CDR3 is CASSPVGTGSHEQYF. CDR3 in DNA: TGTGCCAGCTCACCAGTTGGGACAGGGAGCCACGAGCAGTACTTC.

The chain combines TRBV14 with TRBJ1-4; D may be TRBD1 (6 bases). Trimming took off 0 bases at V and 5 bases at J, with 10 bases between the two ends. The CDR3 totals 15 residues. CDR1 is SGHDN, CDR2 FVKESK, per germline. CDR3 DNA: TGTGCCAGCAGCCAAGAAAGGACAGCCAATGAAAAACTGTTTTTT. It is translated as CASSQERTANEKLFF.

The genes are TRBV18 and TRBJ2-7; 12 nucleotides agree with TRBD1. With 6 bases clipped from V and 2 bases from J, the junction kept 5 bases outside the gene matches. The CDR3 is 15 amino acids. CDR1 is KGHSH, CDR2 LQKENI, per germline. The CDR3 protein is CASSVGQGAAYEQYF. CDR3 sequence (DNA): TGTGCCAGCTCGGTGGGACAGGGGGCGGCCTACGAGCAGTACTTC. Looking up the rest from reference TRBV18 and TRBJ2-7 gives the full variable domain: NAGVMQNPRHLVRRRGQEARLRCSPMKGHSHVYWYRQLPEEGLKFMVYLQKENIIDESGMPKERFSAEFPKEGPSILRIQQVVRGDSAAYFCASSVGQGAAYEQYFGPGTRLTVT.

This clone was seen more than once but under ten times. V gene TRBV10-1 combines with J gene TRBJ2-6, with D perhaps matching TRBD1 (6 bases). Deletions cut 4 bases from V and 0 bases from J, with 13 bases between. This CDR3 contains 17 residues. Germline CDR1 reads WNHNN; CDR2 reads SYGVQD (reference sequence). CDR3 sequence (DNA): TGCGCCAGCAGTGTTGGGACACCGTTCTCTGGGGCCAACGTCCTGACTTTC. It yields the protein CASSVGTPFSGANVLTF.

The rearrangement uses TRBV5-1 and TRBJ2-3, with 10 bases matching TRBD2. In germline, CDR1 is SGHRS, CDR2 YFSETQ. The CDR3 length is 16 residues. V was clipped by 7 bases and J by 2 bases; unmatched bases: 10. The CDR3 sequence is CASSRRSGGATDTQYF. The CDR3 nucleotides read TGCGCCAGCTCTAGGCGAAGCGGGGGGGCCACAGATACGCAGTATTTT.